This T cell receptor beta chain was identified in a study of identical twins. This CDR3 has 15 residues. With 7 bases removed from V and 2 bases from J, the gap between germline ends came to 17 bases. Germline V lookup: CDR1 LNHNV, CDR2 YYDKDF (reference sequence). The study's findings and limits: It was cross-sectional statistical analysis, not following the same donors, that the conclusions relied on.

This clonotype was detected a few times. Its antigen is unidentified. Via MiXCR, TCRdb re-called the 5' RACE reads, giving one row per CDR3 protein. The sample includes hundreds of thousands of distinct CDR3 sequences, around 20% seen only once; the top ten take approximately 4.3%. The same data also went into a second study, on T cells expressing NK-cell markers.

The TCR originated in a woman aged 18-29 years in good health. Sequenced material: PBMCs. This rearrangement joins TRBV15 to TRBJ1-2, with D hard to call. CDR3 DNA: TGTGCCACCAACCCTAGGAAGGGAGGGAACTATGGCTACACCTTC. The encoded protein is CATNPRKGGNYGYTF.